Listed below are T cell receptor beta chains from one sample, sequenced in a study of STAT5B mutations in CD4+ large granular lymphocyte leukemia. The repertoire was sequenced with immunoSEQ multiplex PCR; TCRdb's copy has only in-frame clones and lacks some. The repertoire holds some 40,000 clones, with around 84% as singletons. The specimen sequenced was CD4+ T cells from blood buffy coats. These receptors were obtained from a human donor in good health. Both conserved end residues are part of each CDR3. The order of the fields is D gene, clone size, V gene, J gene, CDR3 DNA, CDR3 protein. D genes are given only for firm matches. Clone size is not always given. Where it is, it says once, few, many or a class for expanded clones.

NA,few,TRBV25-1,TRBJ1-6,TGTGCCAGCAGTGGGTTCTCGGATTCACCCCTCCACTTT,CASSGFSDSPLHF
TRBD1,once,TRBV27,TRBJ2-3,TGTGCCAGCAGTGCAGCGACAGGGGGAACTGATACGCAGTATTTT,CASSAATGGTDTQYF
NA,NA,TRBV7-2,TRBJ1-6,TGTGCCAGCAGCGATGTAGTAGGGACCTATAATTCACCCCTCCACTTT,CASSDVVGTYNSPLHF
NA,NA,TRBV6-5,TRBJ2-7,TGTGCCAGCAGGCAGCGGATGGGTATTTTCTACGAGCAGTACTTC,CASRQRMGIFYEQYF
TRBD1,NA,TRBV11-2,TRBJ1-1,TGTGCCAGCAGCTTCAGGGGGCATGGAGCTTTCTTT,CASSFRGHGAFF
TRBD1,NA,TRBV7-8,TRBJ2-1,TGTGCCAGCAGCCCGGGCGGAGGGACAGGGCACAATGAGCAGTTCTTC,CASSPGGGTGHNEQFF
NA,NA,TRBV14,TRBJ2-5,TGTGCCAGCAGCCAAGGGTCTTTTTTCGAGACCCAGTACTTC,CASSQGSFFETQYF
TRBD1,few,TRBV7-2,TRBJ1-5,TGTGCCAGCAGCAGTAGGGGGCATCAGCCCCAGCATTTT,CASSSRGHQPQHF
TRBD1,NA,TRBV5-8,TRBJ1-3,TGTGCCAGCAGCTTGTGGGGGACAGCAGGAAACACCATATATTTT,CASSLWGTAGNTIYF
TRBD1,NA,TRBV5-6,TRBJ1-2,TGTGCCAGCAGCTTCCGCGGACAGGGCCACCTCCGGAGCTATGGCTACACCTTC,CASSFRGQGHLRSYGYTF
TRBD1,NA,TRBV10-3,TRBJ2-4,TGTGCCATCAGTGATTCGGGACAGGTGGAGGACATTCAGTACTTC,CAISDSGQVEDIQYF
NA,NA,TRBV7-2,TRBJ1-2,TGTGCCAGCAGCTTGATACAGGGTCTCGATGGCTACACCTTC,CASSLIQGLDGYTF
NA,NA,TRBV27,TRBJ1-5,TGTGCCAGCAGTTTATCGTGGGGGCTTTATCAGCCCCAGCATTTT,CASSLSWGLYQPQHF
TRBD2,NA,TRBV6-5,TRBJ2-2,TGTGCCAGCAGCCGGAGCGGGGGGTTTACCGGGGAGCTGTTTTTT,CASSRSGGFTGELFF